This T cell receptor (beta chain) was observed in a study of T cell repertoires in ileal Crohn's disease (dated by TCRdb to between 2017 and 2020). Background on the whole study: At the time of surgery, about a third of patients were active smokers, and the median duration of disease was roughly 8.3 years. Every patient underwent surgery because of a complication, which was stricturing disease in around 61% and penetrating disease in around 39%. Roughly half of the patients were given postoperative therapy, with 11 receiving thiopurines and over 15 receiving anti-TNF agents. TCR repertoire analysis was performed in 45 to 65 Crohn's disease patients drawn from a prospective multicentre cohort. The study was conducted in parallel with a multicentre cohort built to find predictors of early endoscopic recurrence after ileocolonic resection. Endoscopic postoperative recurrence was defined as a Rutgeerts score above i0. A total of around 150 mucosal samples from 60 or so patients were sequenced, collected from several sites on the surgical specimen as well as at postoperative endoscopy. Results and caveats for the whole study, not just this receptor: Compared with CD4 T cells, sorted CD8 T cells held more high-frequency clones, which suggests that the mucosal expansions were mostly CD8. Mucosal CD4 and CD8 T cells were sorted and sequenced only in a subgroup of patients, the size of which was not stated. Endoscopic recurrence was linked to a higher percentage of high-frequency clones at surgery, and recurrence occurred in every patient whose clonality exceeded 26.8% (18/57). Patients who were active smokers at surgery had a significantly higher proportion of clonal expansions than non-smokers (around 24% vs 18%, p=0.02).

The CDR3 has 14 amino acids, counting the end cysteine and phenylalanine. Only the CDR3 region is kept as DNA, spanning 42 bases read in frame from base 1. According to the germline V gene (reference sequence), CDR1 reads MNHEY and CDR2 reads SMNVEV. V trim: 5 bases; J trim: 4 bases; unmatched bases: 6. Adults with ileal or ileocolonic Crohn's disease for whom ileocolonic resection was indicated were considered eligible. Before DNA extraction, whole ileal mucosal biopsies were kept frozen at -80 degrees C. Genomic DNA was isolated from frozen whole biopsies using a TRizol-based method, and the DNA was quantified with a NanoDrop 2000 spectrophotometer. For commercial TCRB immunosequencing, around 500 nanograms of biopsy DNA were submitted for each sample. Adaptive Biotechnology amplified CDR3 regions from genomic DNA with a two-step multiplex PCR that controlled for amplification bias. Primers for every V and J gene segment were used in the first PCR, and barcodes and Illumina adapters were added in the second PCR. CDR3 libraries were sequenced on an Illumina instrument. On the study's bioinformatics: Vendor-provided pipelines were combined with custom analysis of raw data in R/Bioconductor under R version 3.3.0. Clonality, which ranges from 0 to 1, was calculated as the inverse of the normalised Shannon entropy across all productive clones. High-frequency clones were defined as the repertoire share of the top 100 clones, retaining only clones passing a 95% confidence test. Overlap between samples was measured with the Morisita-Horn index, while repertoire diversity was measured with the Simpson index. Sourced from immuneACCESS, this table was stored by TCRdb with only in-frame sequences that have V and J called. A share of the clones is absent; for the studies checked, an unresolved V gene accounts for under half, and the remainder has no known explanation. From that table come the V and J calls and clone size; the DNA was used to work out D and trimming. This sample gives roughly 4,500 clones in total; over 65% of them show up just once. The ten top clones hold 15% to 20% of the sample.

In regard to this clone: Its antigen is unknown. Base qualities are not at hand, and no much larger clone is one base apart.

This receptor was identified in an adult with Crohn's disease. The rearrangement combines TRBV27 with TRBJ2-7, and TRBD1 aligns with 9 junction nucleotides. Sequencing was carried out using ileal tissue. CDR3 protein: CASSLSGTGYEQYF. The DNA sequence is as follows: TGTGCCAGCAGTCTTTCCGGGACAGGGTACGAGCAGTACTTC.